This T cell receptor (beta chain) stems from a study of human T cells and chemical hapten exposure. The library tagged each cDNA molecule with unique molecular identifiers. The authors' processing: TCR counts had a median of approximately 96,000 per sample and spanned roughly 20,000 to 690,600. One entry per CDR3 protein, called by TCRdb with MiXCR from the RACE reads. It is TCRdb's table, rather than the study itself, that gives the V and J calls and clone size. Counted here are approximately 84,000 distinct CDR3 sequences, over 8.5% occurring once; the ten biggest clones make up under 2%. This clonotype occurred a few times. The antigen is unknown. The study's findings and limits: With regard to DPC sensitization, TCRs above 1 in 1000 frequency did not change.

Looked up from germline, CDR1 is SEHNR and CDR2 is FQNEAQ (reference sequence). V lost 5 bases, J lost 4 bases, and 19 bases lay in between. This CDR3 is built from 16 residues. Time point defined: healthy volunteer bleed at 6 weeks. Extraction of total RNA was performed on unfractionated whole blood. The V gene is TRBV7-9, the J gene TRBJ2-3; D is tentatively TRBD1 or TRBD2 (5 bases each). The clonotype was recovered from a male donor in good health. Some clones in this sample may be carry-over from other donors' samples. The sequenced sample was whole blood. The CDR3 DNA sequence: TGTGCCAGCAGCCCAAGGAGAGGGGCGGTAGCAGATACGCAGTATTTT. It encodes CASSPRRGAVADTQYF.